Below are 10 T cell receptor beta chains sequenced from a single sample in a study of T cell responses to AZD1222 COVID-19 vaccine. TCRdb's table, derived via immunoSEQ multiplex PCR, lists solely in-frame clones and lacks some. The data contain more than 80,000 clones, around 86% of them singletons. The input for sequencing was peripheral blood, taken on day 0 of AZD1222 vaccination. These TCRs come from an adult in good health.

The chain joins TRBV20-1 to TRBJ1-2; D not certain. Germline CDR1 DFQATT, CDR2 SNEGSKA (reference sequence). This CDR3 is built from 12 residues. V was trimmed by 3 bases and J by 8 bases, leaving 13 bases between them. The CDR3 is CSASVVGRGYTF. CDR3 coding DNA: TGCAGTGCTAGTGTAGTTGGACGCGGCTACACCTTC.

Worth noting for this clone: This CDR3 is also generated by other DNA sequences in the sample. The chain has TRBV19 and TRBJ1-6; no definite D call. This CDR3 region has 13 residues. The ends were cut back, 1 base at V and 8 bases at J, with 6 bases in the middle. Germline V lookup: CDR1 LNHDA, CDR2 SQIVND (reference sequence). For the CDR3, the DNA is TGTGCCAGTAGTATAGGAGCGGATTCACCCCTCCACTTT. This encodes CASSIGADSPLHF.

This clone was seen more than once but under ten times. The chain combines TRBV11-3 with TRBJ2-5, with unresolved D. The V end was cut by 5 bases, the J end by 2 bases, with 9 bases between. Germline values: CDR1 SGHNT, CDR2 YENEEA. The CDR3 is 13 amino acids. CDR3: CASSGPTQETQYF. CDR3 DNA: TGTGCCAGCAGCGGACCAACGCAAGAGACCCAGTACTTC.

The V and J genes are TRBV19 and TRBJ2-3; possibly TRBD2 for D (5 bases). V lost 2 bases and J 6 bases, leaving 9 bases between the germline ends. CDR3 length: 13 residues. Per germline, CDR1 LNHDA and CDR2 SQIVND (reference sequence). The CDR3 reads CASSINGMDTQYF. CDR3 nucleotide sequence: TGTGCCAGTAGTATAAACGGGATGGATACGCAGTATTTT.

This chain joins TRBV19 and TRBJ1-5; 8 bases align to TRBD1. Unmatched junction bases numbered 9, after V lost 1 base and J lost 4 bases. The CDR3 is 17 amino acids. Germline CDR1 reads LNHDA; CDR2 reads SQIVND (reference sequence). The DNA for the CDR3 is TGTGCCAGTAGTATAGCCCTGGGGACAGGACTAAATCAGCCCCAGCATTTT. Its translation is CASSIALGTGLNQPQHF.

The J gene is TRBJ2-4, the V gene TRBV7-2; TRBD1 agrees at 10 bases. CDR1 and CDR2 from the germline V gene are SGHTA and FQGNSA. The J segment lost 9 bases and the V segment lost 0 bases, leaving 2 bases of the junction unmatched. The CDR3 covers 14 residues. The CDR3 nucleotides read TGTGCCAGCAGCTTAGCCCGGACAGGGGGCATTCAGTACTTC. Protein: CASSLARTGGIQYF. Together with reference TRBV7-2 and TRBJ2-4, the CDR3 gives the full variable domain: GAGVSQSPSNKVTEKGKDVELRCDPISGHTALYWYRQSLGQGLEFLIYFQGNSAPDKSGLPSDRFSAERTGGSVSTLTIQRTQQEDSAVYLCASSLARTGGIQYFGAGTRLSVL.

This clone was recorded only once. The V and J genes are TRBV2 and TRBJ1-2, with TRBD1 identical over 7 bases. The CDR3 runs 14 residues. The ends lost 3 bases at V and 7 bases at J; junction bases unmatched: 8. CDR1 is SNHLY and CDR2 is FYNNEI in the germline V gene. This CDR3 is CASSESGGFGGYTF. CDR3 sequence (DNA): TGTGCCAGCAGTGAGTCAGGGGGTTTCGGTGGCTACACCTTC.

The CDR3 bases are TGTGCCAGCAGCCAAGAAGGGGTCAGCGGCTATGGCTACACCTTC. Translating it yields CASSQEGVSGYGYTF. The chain joins TRBV3-1 (or the pseudogene TRBV3-2) to TRBJ1-2; weak D call: TRBD1 (5 bases). Germline V gives CDR1 LGHDT, CDR2 YNNKEL (reference sequence). The CDR3 length is 15 residues. V lost 0 bases and J lost 4, with 12 bases in between.

The V call is TRBV11-2, the J call TRBJ2-7, with D possibly called TRBD1 or TRBD2 (5 bases each). Germline V gene lookup returns CDR1 SGHAT and CDR2 FQNNGV. The V end lost 6 bases, the J end lost 3 bases, and 15 bases lay between the germline ends. The CDR3 spans 14 residues. The CDR3 here is CASRGVGINYEQYF. CDR3 bases: TGTGCCAGCAGGGGGGTGGGAATTAACTACGAGCAGTACTTC.

The V and J genes are TRBV18 and TRBJ1-3; D remains unclear. Trimming took 9 bases from V and 4 from J, leaving 10 bases between them. This CDR3 has 12 amino acids. Germline assignment: CDR1 KGHSH and CDR2 LQKENI. DNA for the CDR3: TGTGCCAGTGGGGAAGTCGGAAACACCATATATTTT. Protein sequence: CASGEVGNTIYF.